This T cell receptor (beta chain) comes out of a study of identical twins. From the 5' RACE reads, TCRdb called clonotypes with MiXCR, one entry per CDR3 protein. This sample has approximately 700,000 distinct CDR3 sequences; roughly 18% occur once, and the top ten carry around 13%. This clonotype has only a few counts. The sample was also reused in another study, on T cells expressing NK-cell markers.

Sample: PBMCs. The receptor was derived from a young woman in good health.

The CDR3 nucleotides are TGCAGTGCACCGGACAGGGTGGGCACAGATACGCAGTATTTT. Residues: CSAPDRVGTDTQYF. V gene TRBV20-1 combines with J gene TRBJ2-3; 8 bases map to TRBD1. Trimming removed 6 bases from V and 1 base from J; junction bases left unmatched: 6. Germline CDR1 is DFQATT and CDR2 is SNEGSKA (reference sequence). The CDR3 spans 14 residues.